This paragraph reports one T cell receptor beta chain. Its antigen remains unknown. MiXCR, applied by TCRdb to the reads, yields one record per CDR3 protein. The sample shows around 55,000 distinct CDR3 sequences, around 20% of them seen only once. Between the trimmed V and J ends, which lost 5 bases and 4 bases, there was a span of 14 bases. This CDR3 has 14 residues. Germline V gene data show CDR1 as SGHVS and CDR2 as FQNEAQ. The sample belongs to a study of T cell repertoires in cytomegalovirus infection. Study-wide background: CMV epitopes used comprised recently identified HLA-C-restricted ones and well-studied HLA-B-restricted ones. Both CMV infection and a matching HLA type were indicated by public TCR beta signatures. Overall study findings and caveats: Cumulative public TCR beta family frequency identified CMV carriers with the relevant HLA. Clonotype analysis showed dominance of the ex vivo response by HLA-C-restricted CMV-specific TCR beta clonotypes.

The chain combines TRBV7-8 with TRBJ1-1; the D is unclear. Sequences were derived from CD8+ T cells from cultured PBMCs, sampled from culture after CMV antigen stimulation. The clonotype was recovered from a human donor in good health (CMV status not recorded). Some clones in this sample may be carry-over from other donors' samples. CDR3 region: CASSPSISGTEAFF. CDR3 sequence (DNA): TGTGCCAGCAGCCCGTCAATTTCTGGCACTGAAGCTTTCTTT.